The text below deals with one TCR beta chain. Antigen: not known. PCR was performed a second time for roughly 7 to 11 cycles using a sample-barcoded 5' primer and a J-beta primer mix. Each CDR3 protein gets one entry after TCRdb re-called the 5' RACE reads with MiXCR. The sample shows approximately 900,000 distinct CDR3 sequences, 45% to 50% of them seen only once. This specimen comes from a study of blood T cells in healthy people across ages. Study observations and caveats: Estimates of total diversity, which came from one million sequenced T cells, were considered to be underestimates. Per million T cells, TCR beta diversity dropped about linearly as age rose. Higher naive T cell percentage went strongly together with higher TCR beta diversity.

V gave up 0 bases and J gave up 1 base, with 10 bases separating them. This CDR3 has 16 amino acids. CDR1 and CDR2 from the germline V gene are PRHDT and FYEKMQ (reference sequence). Sequencing input: blood. The sequence derives from a man aged 25 to 40 in good health. This chain uses TRBV13 with TRBJ2-1; maybe TRBD2 (5 bases). CDR3 residues: CASSLGRAISYNEQFF. CDR3 nucleotides: TGTGCCAGCAGCTTAGGGAGGGCTATATCCTACAATGAGCAGTTCTTC.